Listed here are 16 T cell receptor beta chains from one sample, sequenced in a study of cytomegalovirus exposure and HLA in healthy donors. The PCR used 60 Vbeta and 13 Jbeta primers. Using immunoSEQ multiplex PCR, the repertoire was profiled, and TCRdb retains in-frame clones only, with some absent. The specimen's table records 80,000 to 100,000 clones. Sequencing used PBMCs. Receptor source: a man in his fifties in good health and CMV-seronegative.

The rearrangement uses TRBV18 and TRBJ2-7; no clear D gene. Germline V gene lookup returns CDR1 KGHSH and CDR2 LQKENI. Trimming took off 3 bases at V and 3 bases at J, with 9 bases between the two ends. The CDR3 covers 13 residues. CDR3 nucleotides: TGTGCCAGCTCACCTTCCCAGGACTACGAGCAGTACTTC. It yields the protein CASSPSQDYEQYF.

The gene calls are TRBV5-1 and TRBJ2-1; a possible D gene is TRBD1 (6 bases). CDR1 is SGHRS, CDR2 YFSETQ, per germline. V was cut by 3 bases and J by 8 bases, with 18 bases left in between. The CDR3 covers 15 residues. CDR3 coding DNA: TGCGCCAGCAGCTCACAGGGAACCGAATGGGATGAGCAGTTCTTC. As protein: CASSSQGTEWDEQFF. Drawing the rest from reference TRBV5-1 and TRBJ2-1, the complete variable domain is KAGVTQTPRYLIKTRGQQVTLSCSPISGHRSVSWYQQTPGQGLQFLFEYFSETQRNKGNFPGRFSGRQFSNSRSEMNVSTLELGDSALYLCASSSQGTEWDEQFFGPGTRLTVL.

V usage is TRBV5-1 and J usage is TRBJ1-2; 7 bases are shared with TRBD1. J gave up 7 bases and V 4 bases, and 10 bases lay outside the gene matches. Germline CDR1 is SGHRS and CDR2 is YFSETQ. This CDR3 contains 14 residues. The CDR3 nucleotides are TGCGCCAGCAGCCCAGACAGGGTTGTAGGTGGCTACACCTTC. Translating it yields CASSPDRVVGGYTF.

The chain couples TRBV13 to TRBJ2-2; maybe TRBD1 (5 bases). The CDR3 loop spans 13 amino acids. Per germline, CDR1 PRHDT and CDR2 FYEKMQ (reference sequence). V was pared by 6 bases and J by 4 bases, with 9 bases between. CDR3 in amino acids: CASRYRFTGELFF. The CDR3 DNA is TGTGCCAGCAGATACAGGTTCACCGGGGAGCTGTTTTTT.

This chain connects TRBV19 to TRBJ1-1; 10 bases map to TRBD1. The CDR3 covers 15 residues. Trimming took 7 bases from V and 0 from J; bases not matched to a gene: 5. Germline CDR1 reads LNHDA; CDR2 reads SQIVND (reference sequence). CDR3 nucleotide sequence: TGTGCCAGTATAAGGACAGGGGGGATGAACACTGAAGCTTTCTTT. Encoded protein: CASIRTGGMNTEAFF.

The CDR3 reads CASSSGQRGTEAFF. As DNA, the CDR3 is TGTGCCAGCAGCTCGGGACAGAGGGGGACGGAAGCTTTCTTT. The J gene is TRBJ1-1, the V gene TRBV27; 7 bases are a match to TRBD1. CDR1 is MNHEY and CDR2 is SMNVEV in the germline V gene (reference sequence). V shed 6 bases and J 8 bases; nucleotides not matched to a gene: 12. The CDR3 is 14 amino acids.

V gene TRBV10-3 combines with J gene TRBJ2-2, with D possibly TRBD2 on 7 matching bases. Trimming stripped 6 bases from V and 5 bases from J, with 19 bases between. Germline V gives CDR1 ENHRY, CDR2 SYGVKD. This CDR3 has 16 residues. For the CDR3, the DNA is TGTGCCATCAGGACCCCGTGGGGGGGGCAGACCGGGGAGCTGTTTTTT. This sequence encodes CAIRTPWGGQTGELFF.

V usage is TRBV18 and J usage is TRBJ1-5, with 10 nucleotides matching TRBD1. Germline V lookup: CDR1 KGHSH, CDR2 LQKENI. The CDR3 is 14 residues long. The J segment lost 7 bases and the V segment lost 5 bases, leaving 5 bases of the junction unmatched. The CDR3 coding sequence is TGTGCCAGCTCATCAGACAGGGGGCAACAGCCCCAGCATTTT. It is translated as CASSSDRGQQPQHF.

The V call is TRBV6-5, the J call TRBJ1-1; the match to TRBD1 covers 8 bases. The length of the CDR3 is 15 residues. The V gene's germline CDR1 is MNHEY and CDR2 SVGAGI. V trimming: 2 bases; J trimming: 4 bases; junction bases outside the gene matches: 6. The CDR3 spells CASSYGDRGGTEAFF. CDR3 in DNA: TGTGCCAGCAGTTACGGCGACAGGGGTGGCACTGAAGCTTTCTTT.

The gene calls are TRBV18 and TRBJ1-1; D gene uncertain. The germline V gene has CDR1 KGHSH and CDR2 LQKENI. There are 13 residues in the CDR3. The V end was cut by 1 base, the J end by 7 bases, with 10 bases between. The DNA for the CDR3 is TGTGCCAGCTCACCACTTACCATCAGTGAAGCTTTCTTT. Translated: CASSPLTISEAFF.

The CDR3 is CASSATGALEAFF. The CDR3 DNA reads as TGTGCCAGCAGTGCCACAGGGGCCCTTGAAGCTTTCTTT. This rearrangement joins TRBV27 to TRBJ1-1; 7 nucleotides agree with TRBD1. The CDR3 length is 13 residues. Looked up from germline, CDR1 is MNHEY and CDR2 is SMNVEV (reference sequence). Trimming cost V 5 bases and J 7 bases; bases outside gene matches: 7.

The chain couples TRBV7-9 to TRBJ1-3; 8 bases are a match to TRBD1. This CDR3 region has 16 residues. Unmatched junction bases numbered 3, after V lost 2 bases and J lost 0 bases. Germline CDR1 and CDR2: SEHNR and FQNEAQ (reference sequence). CDR3 sequence: CASSLNTGGSGNTIYF. As DNA, the CDR3 is TGTGCCAGCAGCTTAAACACAGGGGGCTCTGGAAACACCATATATTTT.

The rearrangement uses TRBV5-1 and TRBJ2-5; D is possibly TRBD2 (6 bases). Trimming pared 4 bases from V and 7 bases from J, leaving 17 bases between. This CDR3 is built from 14 residues. The V gene's germline CDR1 is SGHRS and CDR2 YFSETQ. CDR3 region: CASSPEGTRGTQYF. As DNA, the CDR3 is TGCGCCAGCAGCCCGGAGGGGACCCGGGGGACCCAGTACTTC.

V gene TRBV6-6 combines with J gene TRBJ2-1, with 11 positions matching TRBD1. V lost 5 bases and J lost 3; bases outside the gene matches: 3. This CDR3 has 15 residues. Per the germline V gene, CDR1 is MNHNY and CDR2 is SVGAGI (reference sequence). In DNA form, the CDR3 reads TGTGCCAGCAGTGCGGGACAGGGGGGCTACAATGAGCAGTTCTTC. This gives the protein CASSAGQGGYNEQFF.

The rearrangement links TRBV9 to TRBJ2-1; 8 nucleotides match TRBD2. Germline V gene data show CDR1 as SGDLS and CDR2 as YYNGEE. This CDR3 is 14 amino acids long. V gave up 0 bases and J gave up 11 bases; unmatched junction bases: 7. The CDR3 coding sequence is TGTGCCAGCAGCGTAGAAGCTAGCGGGTCCCAGCAGTTCTTC. It is translated as CASSVEASGSQQFF.

The rearrangement uses TRBV18 and TRBJ2-7, with 7 nucleotides matching TRBD1. The trim removed 3 bases at V and 2 bases at J, leaving 1 base unmatched. This CDR3 has 13 amino acids. In germline, CDR1 is KGHSH, CDR2 LQKENI. In nucleotides, the CDR3 is TGTGCCAGCTCACCTGGGACAGCCTACGAGCAGTACTTC. Translation gives CASSPGTAYEQYF.